A selection of T cell receptor beta chains follows, all from one sample in a study of OX40 agonist ivuxolimab in advanced cancers. The data were produced by immunoSEQ multiplex PCR, yet TCRdb's version contains in-frame clones alone and is incomplete. The sample includes about 90,000 clones, roughly 93% of them seen just once. The sequencing used CD4+ or CD8+ T cells sorted from blood, collected in a trial of the OX40 agonist ivuxolimab. These receptors originate from an adult with an advanced solid tumor such as melanoma, head and neck, liver or kidney cancer. The CDR3 runs from the conserved cysteine through the conserved F or W. A D gene is named only where the DNA matches it firmly.

>TRBV5-4|15|TRBJ2-5|TRBD2
CASSNRLAGGETQYF
>TRBV23-1|16|TRBJ2-7|TRBD1
CASSPTGTGRGYEQYF
>TRBV5-6|14|TRBJ2-1|NA
CASSSGAVGNEQFF
>TRBV4-1|19|TRBJ2-5|TRBD1
CASSQEGQKHSGSQETQYF
>TRBV4-3|18|TRBJ2-2|TRBD2
CASSHNTPSGSRTGELFF
>TRBV4-3|15|TRBJ2-3|TRBD1
CASSQVPGQGHTQYF
>TRBV5-1|15|TRBJ1-3|NA
CASSLEAGRGNTIYF
>TRBV5-1|15|TRBJ2-1|NA
CASSLRQGRGNEQFF
>TRBV21-1|16|TRBJ2-7|NA
CASSKVRGRWAYEQYF
>TRBV27|15|TRBJ1-4|NA
CASRGDGATNEKLFF
>TRBV7-9|14|TRBJ2-1|NA
CASSPWGSRDEQFF
>TRBV7-9|15|TRBJ2-7|TRBD1
CASSKGGGSSYEQYF
>TRBV28|13|TRBJ2-4|NA
CASPGAAKNIQYF
>TRBV18|14|TRBJ2-2|TRBD1
CASSLGQSTGELFF
>TRBV19|14|TRBJ1-5|TRBD1
CASRGTGSGQPQHF
>TRBV7-2|14|TRBJ1-5|TRBD1
CASSLRDSNQPQHF
>TRBV5-4|15|TRBJ1-2|NA
CASSEVGQGNYGYTF
>TRBV9|15|TRBJ1-4|NA
CASSVGGASNEKLFF
>TRBV7-8|20|TRBJ2-5|TRBD2
CASSLAGLAGGPALQETQYF
>TRBV12-2|16|TRBJ2-3|NA
CASRLGTPGRTDTQYF
>TRBV7-2|11|TRBJ2-1|NA
CASSFTNEQFF
>TRBV7-9|13|TRBJ2-7|NA
CASSLVPLSRADF
>TRBV29-1|15|TRBJ2-1|TRBD2
CSVDTIAGRYNEQFF
>TRBV5-1|15|TRBJ2-7|TRBD1
CASSLVGQGDYEQYF
>TRBV5-8|14|TRBJ2-1|TRBD2
CAYRTSGIGNEQFF
>TRBV6-1|14|TRBJ2-5|NA
CASSEGPVAETQYF
>TRBV4-1|14|TRBJ1-5|NA
CASSLQVGNQPQHF
>TRBV7-2|14|TRBJ2-1|NA
CASSTGSVIGEQFF
>TRBV7-3|16|TRBJ2-1|TRBD2
CASSLAGTSSYNEQFF
>TRBV9|15|TRBJ2-5|NA
CASSATGHPEETQYF
>TRBV7-9|15|TRBJ2-1|TRBD2
CASSMGLAGVNEQFF
>TRBV28|15|TRBJ1-5|NA
CASSLKAFFNQPQHF
>TRBV7-2|15|TRBJ2-3|TRBD2
CASSLSGGRSDTQYF
>TRBV6-1|14|TRBJ2-7|TRBD1
CASRREGAYYEQYF
>TRBV7-2|16|TRBJ2-3|TRBD2
CASSLDAGAVTDTQYF
>TRBV7-9|13|TRBJ2-1|NA
CASSLASYNEQFF
>TRBV6-4|15|TRBJ2-3|TRBD2
CASSEGLAATDTQYF
>TRBV27|14|TRBJ1-5|TRBD1
CASSPDRGNQPQHF
>TRBV28|14|TRBJ2-7|NA
CASRAPGSSYEQYF
>TRBV5-6|15|TRBJ1-5|NA
CASSNQGWDNQPQHF
>TRBV11-3|14|TRBJ1-1|NA
CASSLGAGNTEAFF
>TRBV11-2|12|TRBJ2-3|NA
CASSSGADTQYF
>TRBV9|14|TRBJ1-5|NA
CASSVGTVSQPQHF
>TRBV28|15|TRBJ2-5|NA
CASSRPGTPGGTQYF
>TRBV5-1|18|TRBJ2-3|TRBD1
CASSFGQGFFQGTDTQYF
>TRBV6-5|13|TRBJ2-7|TRBD2
CASRSSGRPEQYF
>TRBV7-3|15|TRBJ2-7|TRBD2
CASSSRTSGDYEQYF
>TRBV9|15|TRBJ1-1|TRBD1
CASSKYRDRATEAFF
>TRBV6-1|15|TRBJ2-3|NA
CASRLPSTAADTQYF
>TRBV6-1|14|TRBJ1-1|TRBD1
CASSDRDSVTEAFF
>TRBV28|11|TRBJ1-5|NA
CASSLNQPQHF
>TRBV5-5|15|TRBJ2-3|NA
CASSLEERRTDTQYF
>TRBV6-5|14|TRBJ2-7|NA
CASSYSGQQYEQYF
>TRBV7-9|19|TRBJ1-2|TRBD1
CASSLARGQGASHNYGYTF
>TRBV18|13|TRBJ1-5|NA
CASSISSDQPQHF
>TRBV19|14|TRBJ2-5|NA
CASSIDLRTGTQYF
>TRBV6-1|16|TRBJ2-6|NA
CASSEVLGSGANVLTF